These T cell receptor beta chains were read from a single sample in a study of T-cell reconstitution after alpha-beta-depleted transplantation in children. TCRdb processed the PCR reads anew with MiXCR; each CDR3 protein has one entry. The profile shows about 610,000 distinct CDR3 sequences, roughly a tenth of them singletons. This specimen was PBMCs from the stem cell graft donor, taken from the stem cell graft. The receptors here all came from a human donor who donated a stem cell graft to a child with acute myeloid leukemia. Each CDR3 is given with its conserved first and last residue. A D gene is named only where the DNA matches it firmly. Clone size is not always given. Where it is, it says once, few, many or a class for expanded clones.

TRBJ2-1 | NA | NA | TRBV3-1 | TGTGCCAGCAGCCCCCAGCCTGCATCACGGGAGCAGTTCTTC | CASSPQPASREQFF
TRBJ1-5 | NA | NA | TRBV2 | TGTGCCAGCAGTGCCCTAACAGGGAGCGGGCAGCCCCAGCATTTT | CASSALTGSGQPQHF
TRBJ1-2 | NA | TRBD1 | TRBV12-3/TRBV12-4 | TGTGCCAGCAGGGGAAACAGGGGGGACTACACCTTC | CASRGNRGDYTF
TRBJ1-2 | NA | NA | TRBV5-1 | TGCGCCAGCAGCTTGGGCGGCACAGGAGCTAACTATGGCTACACCTTC | CASSLGGTGANYGYTF
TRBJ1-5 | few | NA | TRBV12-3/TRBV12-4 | TGTGCCAGCAGTCCCTCATATAGCAATCAGCCCCAGCATTTT | CASSPSYSNQPQHF
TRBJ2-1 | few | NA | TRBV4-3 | TGCGCCAGCAGCGACGATCTCGGGCTAGACTACAATGAGCAGTTCTTC | CASSDDLGLDYNEQFF
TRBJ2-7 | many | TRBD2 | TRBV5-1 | TGCGCCAGCAGCGACTCTAGCGGGAGCTACGAGCAGTACTTC | CASSDSSGSYEQYF
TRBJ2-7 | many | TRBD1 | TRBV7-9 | TGTGCCAGCAGCCCTGTTAGGGGGACAGGGGGCGGAGGACGGTACTTC | CASSPVRGTGGGGRYF
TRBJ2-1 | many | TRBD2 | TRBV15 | TGTGCCACCAGCAGAGTAGCGGGAGGGGTCAATGAGCAGTTCTTC | CATSRVAGGVNEQFF
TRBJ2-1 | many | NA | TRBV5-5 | TGTGCCAGCAGCTTGGCCCGTGGGGGTTATGAGCAGTTCTTC | CASSLARGGYEQFF
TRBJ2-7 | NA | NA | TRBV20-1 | TGCAGTGCTAGAGATCCTGGCAGGGGCGAGCAGTACTTC | CSARDPGRGEQYF
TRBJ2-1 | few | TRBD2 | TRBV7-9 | TGTGCCAGCAGCCCAGCGGGAGGCCCCTCTAGTGAGCAGTTCTTC | CASSPAGGPSSEQFF
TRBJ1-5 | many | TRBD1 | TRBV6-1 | TGTGCCAGCAGTGGGACAGGTAGCAATCAGCCCCAGCATTTT | CASSGTGSNQPQHF
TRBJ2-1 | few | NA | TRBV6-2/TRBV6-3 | TGTGCCAGCAGTTCTCGTGGGTCTACCCAGGGGTACAATGAGCAGTTCTTC | CASSSRGSTQGYNEQFF
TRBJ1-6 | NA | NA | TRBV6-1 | TGTGCCAGCAGTATCCAGGGTCCGAATTCACCCCTCCACTTT | CASSIQGPNSPLHF
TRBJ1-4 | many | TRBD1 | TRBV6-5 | TGTGCCAGCAGTTGGTTGGGGACAGGTGATGAAAAACTGTTTTTT | CASSWLGTGDEKLFF
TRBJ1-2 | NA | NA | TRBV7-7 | TGTGCCAGCAGCTTAGAGGAGGGCGCGGGGGGCTACACCTTC | CASSLEEGAGGYTF
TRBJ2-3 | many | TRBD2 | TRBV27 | TGTGCCAGCAGTTTGGGGGGGGTGGAAGATACGCAGTATTTT | CASSLGGVEDTQYF
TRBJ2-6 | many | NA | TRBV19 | TGTGCCAGTAGTCTCCGGGGGGCCAACGTCCTGACTTTC | CASSLRGANVLTF
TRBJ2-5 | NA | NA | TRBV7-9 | TGTGCCACCGTACAAATTGTTTGGGGAAAGCAAGAGACCCAGTACTTC | CATVQIVWGKQETQYF
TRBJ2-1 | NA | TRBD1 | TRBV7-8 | TGTGCCAGCAGCCAAGACAGGGAAGCCAATGAGCAGTTCTTC | CASSQDREANEQFF
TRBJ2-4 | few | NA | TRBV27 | TGTGCCAGCAGTTTATTTAAGGGAATGGCCAAAAACATTCAGTACTTC | CASSLFKGMAKNIQYF
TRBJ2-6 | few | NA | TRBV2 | TGTGCCAGCACTGTATCTGGGGCCAACGTCCTGACTTTC | CASTVSGANVLTF
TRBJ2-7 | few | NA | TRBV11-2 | TGTGCCAGCAGCCCGCCTGATGGGGACGAGCAGTACTTC | CASSPPDGDEQYF
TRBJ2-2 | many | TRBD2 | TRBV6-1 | TGTGCCAGCAGACGCACTAGCGGAACGAACACCGGGGAGCTGTTTTTT | CASRRTSGTNTGELFF
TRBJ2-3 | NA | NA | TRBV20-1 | TGCAGTGCTAGAGATAGGAGCGCCACAGATACGCAGTATTTT | CSARDRSATDTQYF
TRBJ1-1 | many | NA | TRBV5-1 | TGCGCCAGCAGCTTGTCGGTCCTCCCCAACACTGAAGCTTTCTTT | CASSLSVLPNTEAFF
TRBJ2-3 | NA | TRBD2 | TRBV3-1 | TGTGCCAGCAGCCAAGGTACTAGCGGGAGAGGCACAGATACGCAGTATTTT | CASSQGTSGRGTDTQYF
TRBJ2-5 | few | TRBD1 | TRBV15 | TGTGCCACCAGCAGGGGACAGGGGCAAGAGACCCAGTACTTC | CATSRGQGQETQYF
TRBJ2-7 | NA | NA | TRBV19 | TGTGCCAGTTCCGAACAGGGACGGAGCTCCTACGAGCAGTACTTC | CASSEQGRSSYEQYF
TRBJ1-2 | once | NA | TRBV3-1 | TGTGCCAGCAGCCCCCGTACAGGTCCCGAAGGCTATGGCTACACCTTC | CASSPRTGPEGYGYTF
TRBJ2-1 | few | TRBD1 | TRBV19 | TGTGCCAGTAGTAACAGGGGGCTATTGAATGAGCAGTTCTTC | CASSNRGLLNEQFF
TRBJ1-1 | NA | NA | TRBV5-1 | TGCGCCAGCAGCTTGGCCGGGGGATCGGTCACTGAAGCTTTCTTT | CASSLAGGSVTEAFF
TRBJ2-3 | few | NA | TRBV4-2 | TGTGCCAGCAGCCAAGATGGGCGGGACTTCACAGATACGCAGTATTTT | CASSQDGRDFTDTQYF
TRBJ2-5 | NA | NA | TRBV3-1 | TGTGCCAGCAGCCAAGGGAAGGGTGGGGAGACCCAGTACTTC | CASSQGKGGETQYF
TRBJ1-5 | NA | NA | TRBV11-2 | TGTGCCAGCAGCTTGGGGAACCAGGCCCAGCATTTT | CASSLGNQAQHF
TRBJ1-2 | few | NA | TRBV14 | TGTGCCAGCAGCCCCAATCACCGGTCCCCTGTACTAGCTTCTGGCTACACCTTC | CASSPNHRSPVLASGYTF
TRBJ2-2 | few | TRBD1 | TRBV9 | TGTGCCAGCAGCGTAGGTGACAGGGCGAACACCGGGGAGCTGTTTTTT | CASSVGDRANTGELFF
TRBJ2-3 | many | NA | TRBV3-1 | TGTGCCAGCAGCCAGCGGGATAGGGACACAGATACGCAGTATTTT | CASSQRDRDTDTQYF
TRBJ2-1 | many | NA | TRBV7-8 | TGTGCCAGCAGCTTACGACAGCTCAATGAGCAGTTCTTC | CASSLRQLNEQFF
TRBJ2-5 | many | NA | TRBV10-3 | TGTGCCATCAGTTCCGGGGAGACCCAGTACTTC | CAISSGETQYF
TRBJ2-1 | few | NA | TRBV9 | TGTGCCAGCAGCGTAGTAGGAGACTCGGTGAATGAGCAGTTCTTC | CASSVVGDSVNEQFF
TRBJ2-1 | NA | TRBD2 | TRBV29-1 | TGCAGCGCCGACCCGGGACTAGCGGGAGGGAGTGAGCAGTTCTTC | CSADPGLAGGSEQFF
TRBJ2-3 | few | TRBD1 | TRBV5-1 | TGCGCCAGCAGCTTGCCCCAGGGGGTGACAGATACGCAGTATTTT | CASSLPQGVTDTQYF
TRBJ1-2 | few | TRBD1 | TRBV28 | TGTGCCACCGACAGGGGTACAGGGGGCTACACCTTC | CATDRGTGGYTF